A selection of T cell receptor beta chains follows, all from one sample in a study of OX40 agonist ivuxolimab in advanced cancers. Sequencing used immunoSEQ multiplex PCR; TCRdb keeps in-frame clones, though not all of them. The sample carries some 39,000 clones, around 80% recorded once. Material: CD4+ or CD8+ T cells sorted from blood, obtained in a trial of the OX40 agonist ivuxolimab. The source of these receptors is an adult with an advanced solid tumor such as melanoma, head and neck, liver or kidney cancer. CDR3s include the opening cysteine and the closing phenylalanine or tryptophan. A D gene is named only where the DNA matches it firmly. Clone size appears in some rows only: once, few, many, or a class for an expanded clone.

>12|TRBV6-5|TRBJ2-2|NA|NA
TGTGCCAGCAAAAGATGGACCGGGGAGCTGTTTTTT
CASKRWTGELFF
>13|TRBV5-1|TRBJ1-1|TRBD1|NA
TGCGCCAGCGGTGGACAGGCGAACACTGAAGCTTTCTTT
CASGGQANTEAFF
>20|TRBV5-1|TRBJ2-1|TRBD2|once
TGCGCCAGCAGCTGGCCCTCGGGACTAGCGGGGGTAAAAAGCTACAATGAGCAGTTCTTC
CASSWPSGLAGVKSYNEQFF
>13|TRBV25-1|TRBJ1-4|NA|once
TGTGCCAGCAGTGACGAGAAACTTGAAAAACTGTTTTTT
CASSDEKLEKLFF
>13|TRBV5-1|TRBJ1-1|TRBD1|NA
TGCGCCAGTCAGACAGGGTTTAACACTGAAGCTTTCTTT
CASQTGFNTEAFF
>15|TRBV29-1|TRBJ2-1|TRBD2|NA
TGCAGCGTTGATGGGCTAGCGGACTCCTACAATGAGCAGTTCTTC
CSVDGLADSYNEQFF
>15|TRBV5-1|TRBJ1-2|TRBD1|NA
TGCGCCAGCAGCTTGACCTCAGGGGGCGACTATGGCTACACCTTC
CASSLTSGGDYGYTF
>14|TRBV6-5|TRBJ2-3|NA|NA
TGTGCCAGCAGTTATAGTCTGGGCACAGATACGCAGTATTTT
CASSYSLGTDTQYF
>14|TRBV2|TRBJ2-1|TRBD2|NA
TGTGCCAGCAATCCCGGGGGGGCCTTCAATGAGCAGTTCTTC
CASNPGGAFNEQFF
>15|TRBV5-1|TRBJ2-5|TRBD1|NA
TGCGCCAGCAGCTTGGGGTCAGGGGGCTTGGAGACCCAGTACTTC
CASSLGSGGLETQYF
>12|TRBV28|TRBJ2-3|NA|NA
TGTGCCAGCAGTCCGGTTGTGGATACGCAGTATTTT
CASSPVVDTQYF
>13|TRBV7-9|TRBJ2-1|NA|NA
TGTGCCAGCAGCGCAGACAGCTACAATGAGCAGTTCTTC
CASSADSYNEQFF
>15|TRBV6-1|TRBJ1-1|TRBD1|NA
TGTGCCAGCAGTGAATGGACAGGGCGGGTGACTGAAGCTTTCTTT
CASSEWTGRVTEAFF
>14|TRBV18|TRBJ1-2|NA|NA
TGTGCCAGCTCACCACCTGAGACGGCCTATGGCTACACCTTC
CASSPPETAYGYTF
>14|TRBV18|TRBJ1-2|NA|once
TGTGCCAGCTCACAGGCCGGAAATAACTATGGCTACACCTTC
CASSQAGNNYGYTF
>16|TRBV4-1|TRBJ2-3|TRBD2|NA
TGCGCCAGCAGCCAAGTGCTAGCGGGGGTCAGAGATACGCAGTATTTT
CASSQVLAGVRDTQYF
>15|TRBV11-2|TRBJ2-6|NA|NA
TGTGCCAGCAGCTTAGCCGAATCTGGGGCCAACGTCCTGACTTTC
CASSLAESGANVLTF
>11|TRBV20-1|TRBJ2-7|NA|NA
TGCAGTGCCCGCACAGGGAACGAGCAGTACTTC
CSARTGNEQYF
>14|TRBV7-6|TRBJ1-1|NA|NA
TGTGCCAGCAGCTTCGGGGGCGCGAACACTGAAGCTTTCTTT
CASSFGGANTEAFF
>14|TRBV10-3|TRBJ2-6|NA|NA
TGTGCCATCAGTGAAAGCTCTGGGGCCAACGTCCTGACTTTC
CAISESSGANVLTF
>14|TRBV11-2|TRBJ2-1|NA|NA
TGTGCCAGCAGCTCTCAACTAGTCCACAATGAGCAGTTCTTC
CASSSQLVHNEQFF
>15|TRBV5-4|TRBJ1-1|NA|NA
TGTGCCAGCAGCTTGGAGCTAGGCATGAACACTGAAGCTTTCTTT
CASSLELGMNTEAFF
>14|TRBV2|TRBJ2-5|TRBD1|NA
TGTGCCAGCAGTGGACAGGGTAGACAAGAGACCCAGTACTTC
CASSGQGRQETQYF
>12|TRBV30|TRBJ2-7|NA|NA
TGTGCCTGGAGAAGGGGGGACCGAGAGCAGTACTTC
CAWRRGDREQYF
>14|TRBV29-1|TRBJ2-7|NA|NA
TGCAGCGTTGAAGGGGCGGCAGAAGCCAACGAGCAGTACTTC
CSVEGAAEANEQYF
>13|TRBV7-7|TRBJ1-5|TRBD1|NA
TGTGCCAGCAGCTTAGACAGGGGGGGGCCCCAGCATTTT
CASSLDRGGPQHF
>15|TRBV2|TRBJ1-5|NA|NA
TGTGCCAGCAGTGAACGTTCAGGGAACAATCAGCCCCAGCATTTT
CASSERSGNNQPQHF
>17|TRBV5-1|TRBJ2-7|NA|NA
TGCGCCAGCAGCCCGACCCTAGGCAGGGTGGCATCCTACGAGCAGTACTTC
CASSPTLGRVASYEQYF
>14|TRBV29-1|TRBJ1-2|TRBD1|NA
TGCAGCGTTTGGGGACAGGGGAGGACCTATGGCTACACCTTC
CSVWGQGRTYGYTF
>15|TRBV6-5|TRBJ1-1|TRBD1|NA
TGTGCCAGCCTAGTTATGACAGGGGGCGGCACTGAAGCTTTCTTT
CASLVMTGGGTEAFF
>15|TRBV9|TRBJ2-3|NA|NA
TGTGCCAGCAGCGTAGGAGTGACAGTGACAGATACGCAGTATTTT
CASSVGVTVTDTQYF
>12|TRBV6-1|TRBJ2-7|NA|once
TGTGCCAGCAGTGAGACGGGCTACGAGCAGTACTTC
CASSETGYEQYF
>15|TRBV7-8|TRBJ2-1|TRBD1|NA
TGTGCCAGCAGCCCCTGGACAGGGACCTACAATGAGCAGTTCTTC
CASSPWTGTYNEQFF
>14|TRBV9|TRBJ2-7|TRBD1|NA
TGTGCCAGCAGCCGAACAGGGGGCACCTACGAGCAGTACTTC
CASSRTGGTYEQYF
>13|TRBV30|TRBJ1-5|NA|NA
TGTGCCTGGAGTCTGGGGAGCGATCAGCCCCAGCATTTT
CAWSLGSDQPQHF
>15|TRBV25-1|TRBJ2-5|TRBD2|once
TGTGCCAGCAGTGAATGGACGGGAGGGCCGGAGACCCAGTACTTC
CASSEWTGGPETQYF
>13|TRBV10-1|TRBJ1-1|NA|NA
TGCGCCAGCAGTGAAGTTGGGAACACTGAAGCTTTCTTT
CASSEVGNTEAFF
>12|TRBV5-1|TRBJ1-2|NA|NA
TGCGCCAGCAGCTTTAAGGGGGATGGCTACACCTTC
CASSFKGDGYTF
>13|TRBV9|TRBJ2-5|TRBD1|NA
TGTGCCAGCAGCGCGGCCGACAGGGGAATACCTCACTTC
CASSAADRGIPHF
>16|TRBV11-3|TRBJ2-2|TRBD2|NA
TGTGCCAGCAGCGCCCCGGGACTAGCGGGTCCCGGGGAGCTGTTTTTT
CASSAPGLAGPGELFF
>14|TRBV9|TRBJ2-7|NA|NA
TGTGCCAGCAGCCCCCGAGACCGCCTCTACGAGCAGTACTTC
CASSPRDRLYEQYF
>18|TRBV11-2|TRBJ1-1|NA|NA
TGTGCCAGCAGCGATCCGGTTGGGAGAAGTAACGCGAACACTGAAGCTTTCTTT
CASSDPVGRSNANTEAFF
>14|TRBV5-6|TRBJ2-7|NA|NA
TGTGCCAGCAGCCTCAGACAGAAAATCTACGAGCAGTACTTC
CASSLRQKIYEQYF
>15|TRBV19|TRBJ1-4|TRBD1|NA
TGTGCCAGTACCCGATCGACAGGGTCGAATGAAAAACTGTTTTTT
CASTRSTGSNEKLFF
>16|TRBV7-8|TRBJ1-4|NA|NA
TGTGCCAGCAGCCCGGGGCCCTCCACAACTAATGAAAAACTGTTTTTT
CASSPGPSTTNEKLFF
>15|TRBV5-6|TRBJ2-1|TRBD1|few
TGTGCCAGCAGCTTTTCCGACAGGGTAGTAGATGAGCAGTTCTTC
CASSFSDRVVDEQFF
>13|TRBV5-1|TRBJ2-7|TRBD2|once
TGCGCCAGCAAGAGTGGCGGGGGCTACGAGCAGTACTTC
CASKSGGGYEQYF
>15|TRBV6-4|TRBJ2-1|TRBD2|few
TGTGCCAGCAGTGAAGTAGCGGGGGGGTACAATGAGCAGTTCTTC
CASSEVAGGYNEQFF
>13|TRBV7-9|TRBJ2-5|NA|NA
TGTGCCAGCAGCGCAGGGTTCGTGGAGACCCAGTACTTC
CASSAGFVETQYF
>11|TRBV20-1|TRBJ2-4|NA|NA
TGCAGTGCTAGGGGAAAAAACATTCAGTACTTC
CSARGKNIQYF
>16|TRBV4-1|TRBJ2-1|TRBD2|NA
TGCGCCAGCAGCCGAATCCCAGCGGGGGCCTACAATGAGCAGTTCTTC
CASSRIPAGAYNEQFF
>14|TRBV2|TRBJ2-4|NA|NA
TGTGCCAGCAGTGAAATCGGACGGGGACGAATTCAGTACTTC
CASSEIGRGRIQYF
>15|TRBV15|TRBJ2-5|TRBD2|NA
TGTGCCACCAGCAGAGGGGGGGGTGGCCAAGAGACCCAGTACTTC
CATSRGGGGQETQYF
>14|TRBV11-1|TRBJ1-4|NA|NA
TGTGCCAGCAGCTTGACCTGGGGGTATGAAAAACTGTTTTTT
CASSLTWGYEKLFF
>14|TRBV10-3|TRBJ1-2|NA|NA
TGTGCCATCAGTGACGGGGGACGGAATTATGGCTACACCTTC
CAISDGGRNYGYTF
>13|TRBV10-1|TRBJ2-1|NA|NA
TGCGCCAGCAGTGAGTCGGCGCTTAATGAGCAGTTCTTC
CASSESALNEQFF
>16|TRBV29-1|TRBJ2-7|TRBD1|NA
TGCAGCGTTGACGGGGCCGGGACAGGGGGCACCTACGAGCAGTACTTC
CSVDGAGTGGTYEQYF